Each of the 20 T cell receptor beta chains below was sequenced from the same sample in a study of blood T cell repertoires in COVID-19. This table comes from immunoSEQ multiplex PCR, and its TCRdb copy is limited to in-frame clones, with some not included. The sample shows about 110,000 clones, around 87% of them seen only once. Sequencing input: peripheral blood. These receptors all come from a woman older than 75 with acute or convalescent COVID-19.

The chain recombines TRBV20-1 with TRBJ2-3, with 14 bases lining up with TRBD2. The CDR3 is made up of 18 amino acids. Trimming at V came to 3 bases and at J to 9 bases, leaving 17 bases not matched to a gene. Germline V CDR1 and CDR2: DFQATT, SNEGSKA (reference sequence). CDR3 amino acids: CSASDSGTSGGPTRTQYF. DNA for the CDR3: TGCAGTGCTAGTGATTCGGGGACTAGCGGGGGCCCGACGCGAACGCAGTATTTT.

This clone turned up a few times. The V gene is TRBV11-2, the J gene TRBJ1-2; 8 bases are shared with TRBD1. Germline loops: CDR1 SGHAT, CDR2 FQNNGV. Trimming at V came to 1 base and at J to 1 base, leaving 14 bases not matched to a gene. CDR3 length: 19 residues. Written as DNA, the CDR3 is TGTGCCAGCAGCTTAGCCCGGGACAGGCGAGCCAACGGTAACTATGGCTACACCTTC. This translates into CASSLARDRRANGNYGYTF.

This sequence joins TRBV5-5 and TRBJ1-1; D may be TRBD1 (6 bases). The CDR3 is made up of 16 amino acids. CDR1 SGHKS and CDR2 YYEKEE come from the germline V gene (reference sequence). V was pared by 0 bases and J by 10 bases, with 22 bases between. Here the CDR3 DNA reads TGTGCCAGCAGCTTGGTGGGCTACGGGGAATCAGGGGTAGCTTTCTTT. It codes for CASSLVGYGESGVAFF.

The CDR3 region has the DNA TGTGCCTGGAGTGTACTCGGTCAGCCCCAGCATTTT. Translating it yields CAWSVLGQPQHF. The chain couples TRBV30 to TRBJ1-5; D call uncertain. The germline V gene has CDR1 GTSNPN and CDR2 SVGIG (reference sequence). This CDR3 is 12 amino acids long. The V end was cut by 0 bases, the J end by 6 bases, with 6 bases between.

This chain connects TRBV10-3 to TRBJ1-3; D possibly corresponds to TRBD1 (5 bases). Looked up from germline, CDR1 is ENHRY and CDR2 is SYGVKD. V was shortened by 0 bases and J by 0 bases, with 15 bases between the two germline ends. CDR3 size: 18 residues. CDR3 DNA: TGTGCCATCAGTGAGTCAGGCGGCGGGGGGACCTCTGGAAACACCATATATTTT. It yields the protein CAISESGGGGTSGNTIYF.

The V and J genes are TRBV29-1 and TRBJ2-1; 7 bases are shared with TRBD2. V dropped 6 bases and J dropped 9; count of bases not matched to a gene: 5. Germline loops: CDR1 SQVTM, CDR2 ANQGSEA. CDR3 length equals 11 residues. The CDR3 DNA follows: TGCAGCGTCCTGGGGGGGAGTGAGCAGTTCTTC. Its translation is CSVLGGSEQFF.

The chain carries TRBV10-3 and TRBJ2-7; D is unresolved. The germline V and J ends were trimmed by 11 bases and 4 bases, with 12 bases remaining between them. The germline gives CDR1 ENHRY, CDR2 SYGVKD. The CDR3 extends over 11 amino acids. CDR3: CAVTIGYEQYF. In nucleotides, the CDR3 is TGTGCCGTCACTATCGGGTACGAGCAGTACTTC.

V is TRBV30 and J is TRBJ1-5; 8 nucleotides line up with TRBD1. Losses at the gene ends were 2 bases for V and 5 bases for J; bases not matched to a gene: 11. CDR1 GTSNPN and CDR2 SVGIG come from the germline V gene (reference sequence). The CDR3 sequence is 16 residues long. The CDR3 loop is CAWSYGAGGRHQPQHF. The CDR3 DNA sequence: TGTGCCTGGAGTTACGGGGCAGGGGGCCGCCATCAGCCCCAGCATTTT.

This chain joins TRBV12-3 or TRBV12-4 and TRBJ1-2, with 10 bases lining up with TRBD1. Trimming cost V 4 bases and J 7 bases; bases outside gene matches: 3. The CDR3 loop spans 13 amino acids. The CDR3 protein is CASSSWTGGGYTF. CDR3 DNA sequence: TGTGCCAGCAGTTCGTGGACAGGGGGTGGCTACACCTTC.

V is TRBV5-8 and J is TRBJ2-7; 8 bases align to TRBD1. After removal of 4 bases from V and 4 bases from J, the junction contained 10 bases not matched to a gene. Germline CDR1 reads SGHTS; CDR2 reads YDEGEE. This CDR3 has 15 residues. CDR3 residues: CASSQERTGLYEQYF. In nucleotides, the CDR3 is TGTGCCAGCAGCCAGGAGAGGACAGGGCTATACGAGCAGTACTTC.

This chain joins TRBV4-3 and TRBJ2-3, with D maybe TRBD1 (6 bases). Germline V lookup: CDR1 LGHNA, CDR2 YSLEER. The CDR3 has 14 residues. The ends were cut back, 4 bases at V and 8 bases at J, with 16 bases in the middle. CDR3 in DNA: TGCGCCAGCAGCCTCAGGGGTAGCACGGGTACGCAGTATTTT. Translation: CASSLRGSTGTQYF.

V usage is TRBV3-1 (or the pseudogene TRBV3-2) and J usage is TRBJ1-5, with 7 positions matching TRBD1. The CDR3 spans 15 residues. Germline V gene sequence: CDR1 LGHDT, CDR2 YNNKEL (reference sequence). The V gene end was trimmed by 3 bases and the J gene end by 4 bases; junction bases not matched to a gene: 6. CDR3 region: CASSQATGINQPQHF. In nucleotides, the CDR3 is TGTGCCAGCAGCCAGGCGACAGGGATAAATCAGCCCCAGCATTTT.

The chain links TRBV20-1 to TRBJ1-1; TRBD1 agrees at 7 bases. Germline assignment: CDR1 DFQATT and CDR2 SNEGSKA (reference sequence). V lost 3 bases and J lost 0; bases outside the gene matches: 10. This CDR3 contains 16 residues. The CDR3 loop reads CSASVGTALMNTEAFF. CDR3 bases: TGCAGTGCTAGTGTGGGGACAGCTCTGATGAACACTGAAGCTTTCTTT.

This clone was seen once. CDR3 residues: CAWSVIPPRGGGYTF. The CDR3, as DNA: TGTGCCTGGAGTGTAATCCCCCCTCGGGGTGGGGGCTACACCTTC. The chain joins TRBV30 to TRBJ1-2; no definite D call. Germline loops: CDR1 GTSNPN, CDR2 SVGIG (reference sequence). CDR3 length equals 15 residues. The V and J ends lost 0 bases and 8 bases respectively, with 19 bases between them.

In this sample, this clone turned up a few times. The rearrangement joins TRBV18 to TRBJ1-3; D ambiguous. Trimming left V 0 bases short and J 0 bases short, with 6 bases between. The germline V gene has CDR1 KGHSH and CDR2 LQKENI. The CDR3 extends over 15 amino acids. The CDR3 sequence: CASSPPGSSGNTIYF. The DNA of the CDR3 is TGTGCCAGCTCACCACCCGGGAGCTCTGGAAACACCATATATTTT.

This chain joins TRBV20-1 and TRBJ1-3, with a weak D call TRBD1 (6 bases). The ends were cut back, 3 bases at V and 0 bases at J, with 12 bases in the middle. Germline lookup yields CDR1 DFQATT and CDR2 SNEGSKA (reference sequence). CDR3 length: 15 amino acids. The CDR3 spells CSASLGGGSGNTIYF. Here the CDR3 DNA reads TGCAGTGCTAGTCTAGGGGGGGGCTCTGGAAACACCATATATTTT.

The V call is TRBV6-4, the J call TRBJ1-5; no clear D. The CDR3 has 13 residues. With 3 bases removed from V and 3 bases from J, the gap between germline ends came to 6 bases. In germline, CDR1 is MRHNA, CDR2 SNTAGT. The CDR3 DNA reads TGTGCCAGCAGTGAAACTCCCAATCAGCCCCAGCATTTT. Translated: CASSETPNQPQHF.

The V and J genes are TRBV5-8 and TRBJ2-5, with 13 bases aligning to TRBD2. Trimming cost V 3 bases and J 4 bases; bases outside gene matches: 3. The CDR3 runs to 15 residues. Germline CDR1 and CDR2: SGHTS and YDEGEE. The DNA for the CDR3 is TGTGCCAGCAGCTCGGGACTAGCGGGGACAGAGACCCAGTACTTC. This translates into CASSSGLAGTETQYF.

This chain links TRBV27 with TRBJ1-2; 8 nucleotides match TRBD1. This CDR3 contains 18 residues. The germline gives CDR1 MNHEY, CDR2 SMNVEV (reference sequence). The V segment lost 0 bases and the J segment 0 bases; nucleotides outside the gene matches: 9. The CDR3 DNA reads as TGTGCCAGCAGTTTATCGGCCTGGGGGGGACAGGCTAACTATGGCTACACCTTC. This translates into CASSLSAWGGQANYGYTF.

The CDR3 DNA reads TGTGCCACCCGGCGGGGGGGCAGTAGCAATCAGCCCCAGCATTTT. Its protein is CATRRGGSSNQPQHF. The V gene is TRBV15, the J gene TRBJ1-5; tentative D call: TRBD1 (6 bases). Germline loops: CDR1 LNHNV, CDR2 YYDKDF (reference sequence). The CDR3 has 15 amino acids. Trimming stripped 8 bases from V and 0 bases from J, with 14 bases between.